A selection of T cell receptor beta chains follows, all from one sample in a study of blood T cell repertoires in COVID-19. TCRdb keeps only in-frame clones here, not all; method: immunoSEQ multiplex PCR. The sample has 290,000 or so clones, 90% seen once. The sample consisted of PBMCs or T cells enriched from blood (not recorded which). Receptor source: a woman aged 25-40 years who had recovered from COVID-19. Each CDR3 is given with its conserved first and last residue. A D gene is named only where the DNA matches it firmly. Clone size is given for some rows only: seen once, a few or many times, or a class if the clone is expanded.

TRBV20-1	.	TRBJ1-3	TRBD1	TGCAGTGCTAGTCAGGGGGATGGAAACACCATATATTTT	CSASQGDGNTIYF
TRBV5-1	.	TRBJ1-1	.	TGCGCCAGCAGCTTCACAACAGGGCCTAGGACTGAAGCTTTCTTT	CASSFTTGPRTEAFF
TRBV10-3	many	TRBJ2-2	TRBD2	TGTGCCATCAGGGGGACTAGCGGGAGAGGCTCCGGGGAGCTGTTTTTT	CAIRGTSGRGSGELFF
TRBV4-3	.	TRBJ1-6	TRBD1	TGCGCCAGCAGCCAGGACCGGGACAGCCTGGGTTCACCCCTCCACTTT	CASSQDRDSLGSPLHF
TRBV3-1/TRBV3-2	.	TRBJ1-1	.	TGTGCCAGCAGCCTTCAGGGTGGCACTGAAGCTTTCTTT	CASSLQGGTEAFF
TRBV5-4	.	TRBJ2-5	TRBD2	TGTGCCAGCAGCTTGGTGTCGGCTAGCGGAGGAAAAAAAGAGACCCAGTACTTC	CASSLVSASGGKKETQYF
TRBV6-5	.	TRBJ1-2	TRBD1	TGTGCCAGCAGTTACTCTTCAATAGGGGGCGCCTATGGCTACACCTTC	CASSYSSIGGAYGYTF
TRBV7-2	once	TRBJ1-1	.	TGTGCCAGCAGCTTTTCCCCGGGACATAACACTGAAGCTTTCTTT	CASSFSPGHNTEAFF
TRBV3-1/TRBV3-2	.	TRBJ2-7	.	TGTGCCAGCAGCCTAGGCAGGGGATACGAGCAGTACTTC	CASSLGRGYEQYF
TRBV5-1	.	TRBJ2-1	TRBD2	TGCGCCAGCAGCGGAACTAGCGGGAGGGCCAATGAGCAGTTCTTC	CASSGTSGRANEQFF
TRBV10-3	.	TRBJ2-5	.	TGTGCCATCAGGGAGGGCCAAGCGGGAGAGACCCAGTACTTC	CAIREGQAGETQYF
TRBV5-4	.	TRBJ1-2	TRBD1	TGTGCCAGCAGCGCGTGGACAGGAAAGGGCTACACCTTC	CASSAWTGKGYTF
TRBV4-3	.	TRBJ2-7	TRBD1	TGCGCCAGCAGCCAAGACGGACAGGGTCAGACCGAGCAGTACTTC	CASSQDGQGQTEQYF
TRBV28	.	TRBJ2-7	.	TGTGCCAGCAGTTTTGACAGGAGCTCCTACGAGCAGTACTTC	CASSFDRSSYEQYF
TRBV5-6	once	TRBJ2-1	TRBD1	TGTGCCAGCAGCACGTCCTTAGGGACAGTAGTCAATGAGCAGTTCTTC	CASSTSLGTVVNEQFF
TRBV28	.	TRBJ2-1	TRBD2	TGTGCCAGCAACCTGAACCCTAGCGGAGCCTACAATGAGCAGTTCTTC	CASNLNPSGAYNEQFF
TRBV19	.	TRBJ1-3	TRBD1	TGTGCCAGTAGACAGGGGGGCTCTGGAAACACCATATATTTT	CASRQGGSGNTIYF
TRBV19	.	TRBJ1-5	.	TGTGCCAGTAGTTCCTACGTTTCGAATCAGCCCCAGCATTTT	CASSSYVSNQPQHF
TRBV28	once	TRBJ1-1	.	TGTGCCAGCAAGGCAGGGGATCACACTGAAGCTTTCTTT	CASKAGDHTEAFF
TRBV19	.	TRBJ1-5	TRBD1	TGTGCCAGTAGTAGCCGGACAGGAATTAGCAATCAGCCCCAGCATTTT	CASSSRTGISNQPQHF
TRBV30	.	TRBJ2-7	.	TGTGCCTGGAGTGTACTCGGGGGAGCGAGATCCTACGAGCAGTACTTC	CAWSVLGGARSYEQYF
TRBV15	few	TRBJ1-1	.	TGTGCCACCAGCAGAGAGGGGGGGGCTGAAGCTTTCTTT	CATSREGGAEAFF
TRBV7-9	few	TRBJ2-7	TRBD1	TGTGCCAGCAGCTTACAGGGGGAATTATCCTACGAGCAGTACTTC	CASSLQGELSYEQYF
TRBV7-2	once	TRBJ1-2	.	TGTGCCAGCAGCTTAGAAAGGGGACTTAACTATGGCTACACCTTC	CASSLERGLNYGYTF
TRBV19	.	TRBJ2-2	TRBD2	TGTGCCAGTAGCCCGAGGGTTAGCGGGAGCACCGGGGAGCTGTTTTTT	CASSPRVSGSTGELFF
TRBV5-5	.	TRBJ1-4	.	TGTGCCAGCAGCGGAGGACGGACAACTAATGAAAAACTGTTTTTT	CASSGGRTTNEKLFF
TRBV11-2	.	TRBJ2-5	TRBD1	TGTGCCAGCAGCGCACAGGGGTTAGAGACCCAGTACTTC	CASSAQGLETQYF
TRBV28	.	TRBJ2-3	.	TGTGCCAGCAGCACCACAGGGTCACGGCAGTATTTT	CASSTTGSRQYF
TRBV28	.	TRBJ1-5	.	TGTGCCAGCAGTTTATGGGGCTTCAATCAGCCCCAGCATTTT	CASSLWGFNQPQHF
TRBV7-2	once	TRBJ1-6	.	TGTGCCAGCAGCCAGGGAAGTATATTTAATTCACCCCTCCACTTT	CASSQGSIFNSPLHF
TRBV30	.	TRBJ1-2	TRBD1	TGTGCCTGGGCGGACAGGGGAATAGGTGGCTACACCTTC	CAWADRGIGGYTF
TRBV19	.	TRBJ2-2	TRBD1	TGTGCCAGTAGCGGGGACAGCACCGGGGAGCTGTTTTTT	CASSGDSTGELFF
TRBV2	.	TRBJ2-1	TRBD2	TGTGCCAGCACCCAATCACTAGCGGGAGGACTTTTTGGGCAGTTCTTC	CASTQSLAGGLFGQFF
TRBV5-1	.	TRBJ1-4	TRBD1	TGCGCCAGCAGCTGGGACAGGGACACCCCTAATGAAAAACTGTTTTTT	CASSWDRDTPNEKLFF
TRBV5-8	.	TRBJ1-1	.	TGTGCCAGCAGCCGCAGGGTGGTTCGGGACACTGAAGCTTTCTTT	CASSRRVVRDTEAFF
TRBV7-3	.	TRBJ2-3	TRBD2	TGTGCCAGCAGTCCCGGGACTAGCGGGAGGGATACGCAGTATTTT	CASSPGTSGRDTQYF
TRBV30	.	TRBJ1-5	.	TGTGCCTGGAGTATTACAGATTACGATCAGCCCCAGCATTTT	CAWSITDYDQPQHF
TRBV3-1/TRBV3-2	once	TRBJ1-4	TRBD1	TGTGCCAGCAGCCAAGGGGGACAGGGGGCAACTAATGAAAAACTGTTTTTT	CASSQGGQGATNEKLFF
TRBV7-3	few	TRBJ2-7	.	TGTGCCAGCAGCTTACAGGGCCCGACCCCCTCCTACGAGCAGTACTTC	CASSLQGPTPSYEQYF
TRBV6-2/TRBV6-3	.	TRBJ2-2	TRBD1	TGTGCCAGCAGTGACCGACAGGGGGCCGGGGAGCTGTTTTTT	CASSDRQGAGELFF
TRBV2	.	TRBJ1-5	.	TGTGCCAGCAGTGACGGCAGGGGTAGCAATCAGCCCCAGCATTTT	CASSDGRGSNQPQHF
TRBV7-9	.	TRBJ1-4	.	TGTGCCACCCTGACAGCGCCAACTAATGAAAAACTGTTTTTT	CATLTAPTNEKLFF
TRBV20-1	.	TRBJ2-5	.	TGCAGTGCTAGAATGGGGGGGCCCCAGTACTTC	CSARMGGPQYF
TRBV3-1/TRBV3-2	.	TRBJ2-4	.	TGTGCCAGCAGCCAAGCGGACGGGGGTTCGGCCAAAAACATTCAGTACTTC	CASSQADGGSAKNIQYF
TRBV7-8	.	TRBJ1-3	.	TGTGCCAGCAGCTTAGGGACAGACGGAAACACCATATATTTT	CASSLGTDGNTIYF
TRBV3-1/TRBV3-2	.	TRBJ2-1	TRBD2	TGTGCCAGCAGCCAAGCTAGCGGGGTGTACAATGAGCAGTTCTTC	CASSQASGVYNEQFF
TRBV4-3	.	TRBJ2-4	.	TGCGCCAGCAGCCAGACCTGGGACGGGGGAAACATTCAGTACTTC	CASSQTWDGGNIQYF